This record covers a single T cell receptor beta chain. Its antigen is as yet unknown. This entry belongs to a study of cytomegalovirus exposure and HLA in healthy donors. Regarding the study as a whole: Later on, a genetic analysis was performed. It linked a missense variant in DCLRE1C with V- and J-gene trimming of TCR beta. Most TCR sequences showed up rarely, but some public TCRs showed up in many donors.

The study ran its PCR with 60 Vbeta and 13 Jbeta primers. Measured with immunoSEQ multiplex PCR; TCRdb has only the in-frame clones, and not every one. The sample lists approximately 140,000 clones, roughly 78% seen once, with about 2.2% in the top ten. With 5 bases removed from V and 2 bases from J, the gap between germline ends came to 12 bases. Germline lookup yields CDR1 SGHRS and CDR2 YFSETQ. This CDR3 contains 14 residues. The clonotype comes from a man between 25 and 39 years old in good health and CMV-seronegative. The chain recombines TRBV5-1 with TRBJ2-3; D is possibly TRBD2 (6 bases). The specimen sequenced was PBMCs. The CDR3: CASRARGNTDTQYF. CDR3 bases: TGCGCCAGCAGGGCCCGGGGGAACACAGATACGCAGTATTTT.